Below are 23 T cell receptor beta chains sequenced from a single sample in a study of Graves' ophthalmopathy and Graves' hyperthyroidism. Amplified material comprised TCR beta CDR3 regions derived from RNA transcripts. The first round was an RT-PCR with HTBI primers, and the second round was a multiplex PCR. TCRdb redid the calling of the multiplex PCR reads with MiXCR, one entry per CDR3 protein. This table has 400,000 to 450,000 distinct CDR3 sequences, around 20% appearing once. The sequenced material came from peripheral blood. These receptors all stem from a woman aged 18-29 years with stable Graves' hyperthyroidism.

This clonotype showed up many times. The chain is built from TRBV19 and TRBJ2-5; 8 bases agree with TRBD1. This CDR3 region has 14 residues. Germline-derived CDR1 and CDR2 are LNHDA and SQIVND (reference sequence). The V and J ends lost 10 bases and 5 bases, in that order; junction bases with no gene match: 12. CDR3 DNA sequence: TGTGCCACTACGACAGGGGAAAACGGCGAGACCCAGTACTTC. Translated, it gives CATTTGENGETQYF.

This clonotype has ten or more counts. CDR3 sequence (DNA): TGCGCCAGCAGTGAGTCGCGCTGGACAGGCCAAGAGACCCAGTACTTC. It specifies CASSESRWTGQETQYF. The rearrangement links TRBV10-1 to TRBJ2-5, with 7 bases fitting TRBD1. J was trimmed by 1 base and V by 0 bases; bases with no gene match: 5. There are 16 residues in the CDR3. Germline assignment: CDR1 WNHNN and CDR2 SYGVQD (reference sequence).

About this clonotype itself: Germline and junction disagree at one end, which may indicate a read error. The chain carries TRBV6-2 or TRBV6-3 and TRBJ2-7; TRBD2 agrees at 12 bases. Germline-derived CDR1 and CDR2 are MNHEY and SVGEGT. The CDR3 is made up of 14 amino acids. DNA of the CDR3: TGTGCCGGCAGTTGGACTAGCGGGACCTACGAGCAGTACTTC. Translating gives CAGSWTSGTYEQYF.

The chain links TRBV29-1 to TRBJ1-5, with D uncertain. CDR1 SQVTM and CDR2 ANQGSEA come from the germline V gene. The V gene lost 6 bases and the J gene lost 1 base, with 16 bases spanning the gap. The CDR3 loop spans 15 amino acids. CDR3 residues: CSVVVASESNQPQHF. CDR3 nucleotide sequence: TGCAGCGTAGTGGTGGCGTCAGAGAGCAATCAGCCCCAGCATTTT.

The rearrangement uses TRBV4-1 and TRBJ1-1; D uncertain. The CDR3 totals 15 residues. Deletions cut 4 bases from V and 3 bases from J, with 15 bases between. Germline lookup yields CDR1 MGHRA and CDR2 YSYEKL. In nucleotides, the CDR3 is TGCGCCAGCAGCCCGATTGACACTACCTACACTGAAGCTTTCTTT. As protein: CASSPIDTTYTEAFF.

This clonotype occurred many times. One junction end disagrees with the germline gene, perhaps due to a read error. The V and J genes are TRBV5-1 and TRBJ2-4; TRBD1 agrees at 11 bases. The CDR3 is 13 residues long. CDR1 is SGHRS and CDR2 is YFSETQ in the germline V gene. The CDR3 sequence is CASSWGQGDIKYF. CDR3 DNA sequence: TGCGCCAGCAGCTGGGGACAGGGGGACATTAAGTACTTC.

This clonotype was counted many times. The DNA for the CDR3 is TGCGCCAGCAGCCAAGGAGGGGACTTGGAGACCCAGTACTTC. This sequence encodes CASSQGGDLETQYF. The rearrangement joins TRBV4-3 to TRBJ2-5; possible D gene TRBD2, 6 bases. The CDR3 sequence is 14 residues long. With 1 base removed from V and 5 bases from J, the gap between germline ends came to 11 bases. The V gene's germline CDR1 is LGHNA and CDR2 YSLEER.

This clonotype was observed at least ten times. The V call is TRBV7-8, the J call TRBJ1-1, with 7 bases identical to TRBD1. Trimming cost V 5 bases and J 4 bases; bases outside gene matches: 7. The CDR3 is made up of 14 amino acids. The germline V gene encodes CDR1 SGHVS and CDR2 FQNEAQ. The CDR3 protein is CASSPSTGTTEAFF. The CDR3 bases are TGTGCCAGCAGCCCATCGACAGGGACCACTGAAGCTTTCTTT.

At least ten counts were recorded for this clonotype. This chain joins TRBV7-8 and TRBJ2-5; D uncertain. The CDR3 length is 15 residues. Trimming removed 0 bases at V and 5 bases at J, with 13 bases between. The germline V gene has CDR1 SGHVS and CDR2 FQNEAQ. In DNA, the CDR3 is TGTGCCAGCAGCTTAGCGGCAGGCAGCTGGGAGACCCAGTACTTC. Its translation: CASSLAAGSWETQYF.

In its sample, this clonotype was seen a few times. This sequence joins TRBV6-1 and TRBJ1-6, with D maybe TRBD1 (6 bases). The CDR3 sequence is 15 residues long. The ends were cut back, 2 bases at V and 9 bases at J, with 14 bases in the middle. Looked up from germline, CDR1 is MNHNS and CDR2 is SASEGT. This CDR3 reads CASSEMVEGGSPLHF. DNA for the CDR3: TGTGCCAGCAGTGAAATGGTGGAGGGGGGTTCACCCCTCCACTTT.

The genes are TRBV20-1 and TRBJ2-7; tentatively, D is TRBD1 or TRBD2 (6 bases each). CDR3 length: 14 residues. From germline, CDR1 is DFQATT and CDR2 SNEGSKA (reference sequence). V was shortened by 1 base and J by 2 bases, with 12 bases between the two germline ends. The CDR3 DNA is TGCAGTGCTAGAGTAAACGGGGGCACCTACGAGCAGTACTTC. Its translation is CSARVNGGTYEQYF.

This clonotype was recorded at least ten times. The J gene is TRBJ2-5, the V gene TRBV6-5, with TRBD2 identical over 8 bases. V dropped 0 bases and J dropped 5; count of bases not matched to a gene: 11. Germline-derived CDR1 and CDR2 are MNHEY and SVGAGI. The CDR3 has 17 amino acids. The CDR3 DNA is TGTGCCAGCAGTTACTCCTATCAAGCGGGGGAAAAGGAGACCCAGTACTTC. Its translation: CASSYSYQAGEKETQYF.

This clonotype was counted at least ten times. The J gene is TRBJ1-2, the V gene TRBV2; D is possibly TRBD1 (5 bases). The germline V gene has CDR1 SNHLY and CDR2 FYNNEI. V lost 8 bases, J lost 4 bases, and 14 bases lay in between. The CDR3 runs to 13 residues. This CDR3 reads CASFSDSGYGYTF. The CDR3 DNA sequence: TGTGCCAGCTTCTCTGACAGTGGCTATGGCTACACCTTC.

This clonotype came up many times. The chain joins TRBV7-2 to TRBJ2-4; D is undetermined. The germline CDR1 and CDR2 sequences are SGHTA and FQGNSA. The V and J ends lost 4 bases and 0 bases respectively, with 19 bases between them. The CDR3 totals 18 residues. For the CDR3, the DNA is TGTGCCAGCAGCTACGCCCCGGGCGCGGCCATAGCCAAAAACATTCAGTACTTC. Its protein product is CASSYAPGAAIAKNIQYF.

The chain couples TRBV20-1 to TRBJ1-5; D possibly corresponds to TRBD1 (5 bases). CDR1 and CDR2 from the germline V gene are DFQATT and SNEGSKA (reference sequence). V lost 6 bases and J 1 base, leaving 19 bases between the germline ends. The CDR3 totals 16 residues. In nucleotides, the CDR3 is TGCAGTGCGATTAGACAGCAAAGGTACAGCAATCAGCCCCAGCATTTT. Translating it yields CSAIRQQRYSNQPQHF.

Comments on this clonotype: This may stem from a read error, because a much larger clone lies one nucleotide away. CDR3 sequence: CASSHDSRRETKYF. DNA of the CDR3: TGTGCCAGCAGCCATGATTCGAGGAGGGAGACCAAGTACTTC. The gene calls are TRBV7-2 and TRBJ2-5, with D possibly matching TRBD2 (6 bases). The V gene's germline CDR1 is SGHTA and CDR2 FQGNSA. The CDR3 is 14 amino acids. The whole variable domain, remainder taken from reference TRBV7-2 and TRBJ2-5, is GAGVSQSPSNKVTEKGKDVELRCDPISGHTALYWYRQSLGQGLEFLIYFQGNSAPDKSGLPSDRFSAERTGGSVSTLTIQRTQQEDSAVYLCASSHDSRRETKYFGPGTRLLVL.

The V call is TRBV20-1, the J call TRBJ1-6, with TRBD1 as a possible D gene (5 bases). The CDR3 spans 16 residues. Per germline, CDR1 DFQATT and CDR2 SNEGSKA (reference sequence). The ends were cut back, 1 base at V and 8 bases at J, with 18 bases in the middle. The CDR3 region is CSARGTRQPSYSPLHF. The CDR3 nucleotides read TGCAGTGCTAGAGGAACCAGACAGCCGTCTTATTCACCCCTCCACTTT.

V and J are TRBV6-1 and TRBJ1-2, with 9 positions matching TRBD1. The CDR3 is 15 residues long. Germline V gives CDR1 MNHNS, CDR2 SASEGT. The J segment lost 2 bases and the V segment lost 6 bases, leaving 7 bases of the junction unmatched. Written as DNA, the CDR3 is TGTGCCAGCAGAACAACAGGGGGCATCAACTATGGCTACACCTTC. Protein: CASRTTGGINYGYTF.

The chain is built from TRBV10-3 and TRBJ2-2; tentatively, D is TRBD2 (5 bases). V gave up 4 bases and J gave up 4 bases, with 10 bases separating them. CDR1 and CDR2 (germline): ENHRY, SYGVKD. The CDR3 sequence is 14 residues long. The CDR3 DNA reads TGTGCCATCAGTGTGAGCGGCGGCACCGGGGAGCTGTTTTTT. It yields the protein CAISVSGGTGELFF.

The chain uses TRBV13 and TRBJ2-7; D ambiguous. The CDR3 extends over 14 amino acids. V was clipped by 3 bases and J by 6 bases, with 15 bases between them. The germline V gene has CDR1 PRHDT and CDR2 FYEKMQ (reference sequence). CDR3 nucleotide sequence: TGTGCCAGCAGCTTTTCACTGTCTGATAGCGAGCAGTACTTC. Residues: CASSFSLSDSEQYF.

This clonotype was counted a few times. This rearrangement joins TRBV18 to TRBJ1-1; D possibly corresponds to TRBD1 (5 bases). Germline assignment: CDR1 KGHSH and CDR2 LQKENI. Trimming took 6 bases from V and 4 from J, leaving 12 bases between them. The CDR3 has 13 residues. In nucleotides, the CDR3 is TGTGCCAGCTCCGCGGGAGGGGCCACTGAAGCTTTCTTT. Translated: CASSAGGATEAFF.

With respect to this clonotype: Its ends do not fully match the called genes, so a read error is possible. The CDR3 nucleotides read TGTGCTAGCAGTGACGGAGAGAGGGGAAACACTGAAGCTTTCTTT. Protein: CASSDGERGNTEAFF. This chain links TRBV6-4 with TRBJ1-1; maybe TRBD1 (5 bases). This CDR3 is built from 15 residues. Per the germline V gene, CDR1 is MRHNA and CDR2 is SNTAGT.

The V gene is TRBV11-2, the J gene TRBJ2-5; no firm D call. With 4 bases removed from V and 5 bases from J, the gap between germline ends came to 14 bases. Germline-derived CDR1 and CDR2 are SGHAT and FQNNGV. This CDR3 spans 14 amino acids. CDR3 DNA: TGTGCCAGCAGCTCGGTTGGACCCGGCGAGACCCAGTACTTC. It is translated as CASSSVGPGETQYF.